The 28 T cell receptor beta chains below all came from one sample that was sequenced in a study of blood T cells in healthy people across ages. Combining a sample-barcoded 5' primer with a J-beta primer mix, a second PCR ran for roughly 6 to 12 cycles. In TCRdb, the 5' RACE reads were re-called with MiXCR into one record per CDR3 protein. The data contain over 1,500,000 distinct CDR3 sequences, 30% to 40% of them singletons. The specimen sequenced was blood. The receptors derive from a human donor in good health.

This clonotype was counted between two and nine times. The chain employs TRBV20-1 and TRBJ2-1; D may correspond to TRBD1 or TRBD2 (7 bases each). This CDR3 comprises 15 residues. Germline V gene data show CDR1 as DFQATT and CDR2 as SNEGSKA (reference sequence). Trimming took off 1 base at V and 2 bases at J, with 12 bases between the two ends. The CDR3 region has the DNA TGCAGTGCTAGAGCGGGGAGGGGGCCCTACAATGAGCAGTTCTTC. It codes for CSARAGRGPYNEQFF.

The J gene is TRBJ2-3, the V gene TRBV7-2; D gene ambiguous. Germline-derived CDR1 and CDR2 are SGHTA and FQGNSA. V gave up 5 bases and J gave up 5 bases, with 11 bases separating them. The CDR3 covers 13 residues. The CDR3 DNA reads TGTGCCAGCAGCCCCCCCGTAGTAGATACGCAGTATTTT. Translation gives CASSPPVVDTQYF.

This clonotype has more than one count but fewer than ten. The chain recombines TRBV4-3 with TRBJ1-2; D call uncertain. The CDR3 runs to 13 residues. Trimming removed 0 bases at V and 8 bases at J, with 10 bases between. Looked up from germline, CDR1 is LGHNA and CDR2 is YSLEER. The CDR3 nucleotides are TGCGCCAGCAGCCAAGATGGTCTGAGAGGCTACACCTTC. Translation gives CASSQDGLRGYTF.

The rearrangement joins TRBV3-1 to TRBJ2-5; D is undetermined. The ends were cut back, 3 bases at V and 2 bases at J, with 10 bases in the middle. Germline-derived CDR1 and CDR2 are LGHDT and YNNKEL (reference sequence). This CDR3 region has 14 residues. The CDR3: CASSHRGQQETQYF. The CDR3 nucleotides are TGTGCCAGCAGCCATCGTGGCCAACAAGAGACCCAGTACTTC.

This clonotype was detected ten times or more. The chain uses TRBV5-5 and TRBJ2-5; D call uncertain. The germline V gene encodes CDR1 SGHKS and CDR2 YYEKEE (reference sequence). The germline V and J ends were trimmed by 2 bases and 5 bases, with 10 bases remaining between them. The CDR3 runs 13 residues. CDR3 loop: CASSLGSRETQYF. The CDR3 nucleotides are TGTGCCAGCAGCTTAGGTAGCAGGGAGACCCAGTACTTC.

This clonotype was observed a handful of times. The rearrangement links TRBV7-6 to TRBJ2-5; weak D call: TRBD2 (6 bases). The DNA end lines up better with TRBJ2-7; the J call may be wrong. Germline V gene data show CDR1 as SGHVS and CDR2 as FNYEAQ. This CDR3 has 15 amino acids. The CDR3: CASSIGGTGTDEQYF. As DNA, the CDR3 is TGTGCCAGCAGCATCGGGGGAACCGGTACTGACGAGCAGTACTTC.

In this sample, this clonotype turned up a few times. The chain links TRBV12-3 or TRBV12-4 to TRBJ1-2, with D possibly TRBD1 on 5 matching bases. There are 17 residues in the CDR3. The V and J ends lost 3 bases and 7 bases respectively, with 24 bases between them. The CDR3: CASSFEAGSTGLGGYTF. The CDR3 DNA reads TGTGCCAGCAGTTTTGAGGCAGGGTCGACGGGTCTCGGTGGCTACACCTTC.

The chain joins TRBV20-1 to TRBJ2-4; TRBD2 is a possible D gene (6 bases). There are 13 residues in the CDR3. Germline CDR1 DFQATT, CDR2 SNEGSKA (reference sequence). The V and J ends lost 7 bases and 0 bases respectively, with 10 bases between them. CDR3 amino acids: CSGGEIAKNIQYF. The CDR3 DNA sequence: TGCAGTGGGGGGGAAATAGCCAAAAACATTCAGTACTTC.

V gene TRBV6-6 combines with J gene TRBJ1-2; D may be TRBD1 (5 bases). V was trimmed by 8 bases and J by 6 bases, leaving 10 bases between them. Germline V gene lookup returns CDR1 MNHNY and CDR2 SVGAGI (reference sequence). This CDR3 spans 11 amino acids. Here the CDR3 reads CASLQGHGYTF. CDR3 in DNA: TGTGCCAGCCTCCAGGGACATGGCTACACCTTC.

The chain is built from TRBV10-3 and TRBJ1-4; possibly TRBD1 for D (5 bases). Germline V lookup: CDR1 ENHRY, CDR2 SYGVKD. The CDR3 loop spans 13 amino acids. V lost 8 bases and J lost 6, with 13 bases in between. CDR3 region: CAIAHGADEKLFF. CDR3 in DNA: TGTGCCATCGCACATGGGGCTGATGAAAAACTGTTTTTT.

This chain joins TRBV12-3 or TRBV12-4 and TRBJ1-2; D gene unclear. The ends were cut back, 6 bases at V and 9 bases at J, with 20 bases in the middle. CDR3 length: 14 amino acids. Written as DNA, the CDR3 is TGTGCCAGCAGCCCAACCCCCCCTGTTTTTCGCTACACCTTC. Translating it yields CASSPTPPVFRYTF.

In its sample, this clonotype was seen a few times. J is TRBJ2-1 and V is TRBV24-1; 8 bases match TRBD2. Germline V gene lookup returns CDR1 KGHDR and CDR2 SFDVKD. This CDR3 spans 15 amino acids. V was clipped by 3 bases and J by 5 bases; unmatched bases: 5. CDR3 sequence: CATSDPGGPNNEQFF. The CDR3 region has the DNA TGTGCCACCAGTGATCCGGGGGGGCCCAACAATGAGCAGTTCTTC.

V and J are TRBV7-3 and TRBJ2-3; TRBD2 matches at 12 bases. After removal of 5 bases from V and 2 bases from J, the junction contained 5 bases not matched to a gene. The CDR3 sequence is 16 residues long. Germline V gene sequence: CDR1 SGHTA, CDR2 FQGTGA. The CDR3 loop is CASSRGTSGPTDTQYF. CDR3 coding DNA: TGTGCCAGCAGCCGCGGGACTAGCGGGCCCACAGATACGCAGTATTTT.

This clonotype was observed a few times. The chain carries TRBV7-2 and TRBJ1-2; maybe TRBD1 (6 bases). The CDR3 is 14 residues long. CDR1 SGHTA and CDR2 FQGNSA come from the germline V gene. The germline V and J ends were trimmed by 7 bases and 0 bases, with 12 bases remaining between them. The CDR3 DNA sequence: TGTGCCAGCAAGGGAGGGGGAGCTAACTATGGCTACACCTTC. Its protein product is CASKGGGANYGYTF.

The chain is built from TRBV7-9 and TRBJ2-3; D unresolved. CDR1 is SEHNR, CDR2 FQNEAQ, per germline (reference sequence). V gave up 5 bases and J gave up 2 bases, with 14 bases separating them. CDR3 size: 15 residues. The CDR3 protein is CASSPRTGFTDTQYF. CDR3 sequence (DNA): TGTGCCAGCAGCCCTCGAACCGGCTTCACAGATACGCAGTATTTT.

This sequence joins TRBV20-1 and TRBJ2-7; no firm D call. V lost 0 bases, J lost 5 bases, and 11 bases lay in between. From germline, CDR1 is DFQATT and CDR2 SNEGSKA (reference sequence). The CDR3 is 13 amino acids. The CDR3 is CSARDVKLHEQYF. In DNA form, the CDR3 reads TGCAGTGCTAGAGACGTAAAACTCCACGAGCAGTACTTC.

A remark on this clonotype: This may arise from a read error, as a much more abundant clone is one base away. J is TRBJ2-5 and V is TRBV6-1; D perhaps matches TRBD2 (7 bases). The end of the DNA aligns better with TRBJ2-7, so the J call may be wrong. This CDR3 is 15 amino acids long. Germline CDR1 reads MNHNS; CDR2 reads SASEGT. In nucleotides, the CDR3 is TGTGCCAGCAGTGAAGAAGGGGGGGCCGCCCACGAGCAGTACTTC. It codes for CASSEEGGAAHEQYF.

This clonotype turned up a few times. The CDR3 region is CSASYYNEQFF. The CDR3 DNA reads TGCAGTGCTAGTTACTACAATGAGCAGTTCTTC. The chain uses TRBV20-1 and TRBJ2-1; the D is unclear. CDR1 is DFQATT, CDR2 SNEGSKA, per germline (reference sequence). The CDR3 has 11 residues. V was cut by 3 bases and J by 3 bases, with 3 bases left in between.

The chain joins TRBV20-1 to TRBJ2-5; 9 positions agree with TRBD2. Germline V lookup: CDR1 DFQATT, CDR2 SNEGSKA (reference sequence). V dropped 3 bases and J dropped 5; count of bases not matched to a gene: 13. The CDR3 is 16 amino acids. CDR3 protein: CSASSSGGRMGETQYF. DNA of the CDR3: TGCAGTGCTAGTAGTAGCGGGGGCCGGATGGGGGAGACCCAGTACTTC.

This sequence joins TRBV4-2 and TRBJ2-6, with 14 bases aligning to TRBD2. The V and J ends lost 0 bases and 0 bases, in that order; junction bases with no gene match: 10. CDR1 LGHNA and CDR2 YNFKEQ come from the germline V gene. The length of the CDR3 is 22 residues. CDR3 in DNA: TGTGCCAGCAGCCAAGATCGAGCCGGACTAGCGGGGGGAGTCTCTGGGGCCAACGTCCTGACTTTC. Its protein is CASSQDRAGLAGGVSGANVLTF.

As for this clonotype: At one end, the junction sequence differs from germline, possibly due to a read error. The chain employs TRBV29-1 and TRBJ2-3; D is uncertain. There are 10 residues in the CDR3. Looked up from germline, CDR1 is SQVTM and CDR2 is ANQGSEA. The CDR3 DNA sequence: TGCAGCGTTAACACAGATATGCAGTATTTT. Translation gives CSVNTDMQYF.

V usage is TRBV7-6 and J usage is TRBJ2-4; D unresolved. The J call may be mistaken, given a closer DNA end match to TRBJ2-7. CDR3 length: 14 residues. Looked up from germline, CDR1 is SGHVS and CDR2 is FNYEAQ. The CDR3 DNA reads TGTGCCAGCAGCTCGTCTGACGATGACTACGAGCAGTACTTC. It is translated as CASSSSDDDYEQYF.

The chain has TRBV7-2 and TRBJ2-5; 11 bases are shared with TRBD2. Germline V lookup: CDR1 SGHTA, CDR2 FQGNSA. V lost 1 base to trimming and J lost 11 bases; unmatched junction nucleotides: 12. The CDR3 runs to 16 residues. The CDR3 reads CASSLGVAGGQNEQYF. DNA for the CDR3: TGTGCCAGCAGCTTAGGAGTAGCGGGGGGGCAAAATGAGCAGTACTTC.

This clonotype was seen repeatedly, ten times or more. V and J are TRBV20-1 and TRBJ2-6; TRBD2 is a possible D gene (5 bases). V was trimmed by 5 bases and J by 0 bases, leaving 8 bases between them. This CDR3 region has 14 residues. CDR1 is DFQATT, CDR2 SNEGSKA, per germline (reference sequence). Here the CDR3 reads CSARTGSGANVLTF. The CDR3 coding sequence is TGCAGTGCTCGGACTGGCTCTGGGGCCAACGTCCTGACTTTC.

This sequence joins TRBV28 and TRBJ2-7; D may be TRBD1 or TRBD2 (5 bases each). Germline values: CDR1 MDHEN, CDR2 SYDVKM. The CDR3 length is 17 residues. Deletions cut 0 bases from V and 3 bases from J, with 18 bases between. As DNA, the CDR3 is TGTGCCAGCAGTTTATGGCCTGACAGCGACTACGACTACGAGCAGTACTTC. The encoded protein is CASSLWPDSDYDYEQYF. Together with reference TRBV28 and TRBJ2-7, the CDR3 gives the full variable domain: DVKVTQSSRYLVKRTGEKVFLECVQDMDHENMFWYRQDPGLGLRLIYFSYDVKMKEKGDIPEGYSVSREKKERFSLILESASTNQTSMYLCASSLWPDSDYDYEQYFGPGTRLTVT.

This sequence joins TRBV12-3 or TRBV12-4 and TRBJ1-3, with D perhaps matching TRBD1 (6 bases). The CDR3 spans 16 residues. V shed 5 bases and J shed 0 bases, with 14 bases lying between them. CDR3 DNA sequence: TGTGCCAGCAGTCCCCGAGGGGGAGTCTCTGGAAACACCATATATTTT. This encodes CASSPRGGVSGNTIYF.

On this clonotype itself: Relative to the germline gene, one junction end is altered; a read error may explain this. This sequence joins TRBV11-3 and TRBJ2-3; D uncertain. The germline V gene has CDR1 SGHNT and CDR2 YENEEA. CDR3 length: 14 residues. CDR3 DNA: TGTGCCAGCAGCTTAGTAACGAACACAGATGCGCAGTATTTT. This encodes CASSLVTNTDAQYF. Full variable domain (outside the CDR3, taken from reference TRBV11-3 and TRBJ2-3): EAGVVQSPRYKIIEKKQPVAFWCNPISGHNTLYWYLQNLGQGPELLIRYENEEAVDDSQLPKDRFSAERLKGVDSTLKIQPAELGDSAVYLCASSLVTNTDAQYFGPGTRLTVL.

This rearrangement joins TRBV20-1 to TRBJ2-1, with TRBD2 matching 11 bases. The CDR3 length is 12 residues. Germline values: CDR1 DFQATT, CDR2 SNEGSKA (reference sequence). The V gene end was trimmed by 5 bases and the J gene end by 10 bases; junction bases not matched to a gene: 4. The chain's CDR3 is CSAGRLAGEQFF. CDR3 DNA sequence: TGCAGTGCTGGGAGACTAGCGGGGGAGCAGTTCTTC.